This T cell receptor beta chain was identified during a study of blood T cell repertoires in COVID-19 (dated by TCRdb to about 2020). Background on the whole study: Samples from collaborators originated in the United States, Italy and Spain and spanned both the acute and convalescent phases of COVID-19. The prospective study material was composed of cDNA or gDNA derived from T cells, B-cell-depleted T cells, or PBMCs. The dataset comprised deeply sampled blood TCRbeta repertoires from subjects exposed to, actively infected with, or recovered from COVID-19. The repertoires were released in a freely available public database meant as a resource for research on the immune response to SARS-CoV-2. Samples were obtained from the ongoing ImmuneRACE study (first 160 participants) and from about 1,300 subjects provided by 6 global collaborators. Nearly every sample came with metadata listing a de-identified subject ID, COVID-19 status, age in years and sex. HLA class I and class II types, where available, came from metadata supplied by the sample provider rather than from assay-based typing. Study-wide conclusions, independent of this receptor: How much clinical and demographic metadata was included differed by source and by participant, and the metadata was provided uncurated.

On this clone itself: Its antigen is not yet known. A much more abundant neighbour one base away suggests this may be a read error.

The CDR3 measures 14 amino acids from cysteine to phenylalanine. Solely the CDR3 DNA is kept, with 42 bases framed from the first base. V ends up 1 base short and J 4 bases short, with an unmatched junction base count of 1. The germline V gene specifies SNHLY as CDR1 and FYNNEI as CDR2. TCRbeta CDR3 regions were amplified from genomic DNA using the immunoSEQ Assay, a bias-controlled multiplex PCR. The paper's data handling went like this. The number of nucleated cells in each sample was estimated by amplification of reference gene primers within the assay. To quantify the absolute abundance of each unique TCRbeta CDR3 rearrangement, sequence reads were collapsed and filtered. For each sample, productive Simpson clonality was calculated as the square root of Simpson's diversity index over productive rearrangements. TCRdb holds this immuneACCESS table with in-frame rearrangements only. Some clones are missing; in checked studies, unresolved V genes explain under half, and the rest has no known cause. That table furnishes V, J and clone size, whereas the DNA furnished D and trimming. Counted in this sample were approximately 260,000 clones; more than 65% of them appeared once. The ten biggest clones cover 3.4% of the sample.

Participants in the prospective study were aged 18 to 89 years, lived in 24 United States geographic areas, and enrolled through a virtual design. In the prospective study, cohorts were assigned on the basis of participant-reported clinical history obtained from a screening survey and a study questionnaire. Recovered participants in ImmuneRACE Cohort 3 were defined as having two consecutive negative NP/OP PCR tests, clearance from a healthcare professional, or resolution of symptoms. Each participant in the prospective study had whole blood, serum and a nasopharyngeal or oropharyngeal swab collected by mobile phlebotomists. Prospective study participants could optionally give additional blood draws and questionnaires over an approximately 2-month period. Blood samples from the prospective study were shipped frozen or at room temperature prior to DNA extraction.

This receptor was identified in a man aged 45-60 years who had recovered from COVID-19. Material: PBMCs or T cells enriched from blood (not recorded which). The sequence is built from TRBV2 and TRBJ1-5; TRBD1 aligns with 7 central bases. The CDR3 loop reads CASSEGQGNQPQHF. The bases are TGTGCCAGCAGTGAAGGACAGGGAAATCAGCCCCAGCATTTT.